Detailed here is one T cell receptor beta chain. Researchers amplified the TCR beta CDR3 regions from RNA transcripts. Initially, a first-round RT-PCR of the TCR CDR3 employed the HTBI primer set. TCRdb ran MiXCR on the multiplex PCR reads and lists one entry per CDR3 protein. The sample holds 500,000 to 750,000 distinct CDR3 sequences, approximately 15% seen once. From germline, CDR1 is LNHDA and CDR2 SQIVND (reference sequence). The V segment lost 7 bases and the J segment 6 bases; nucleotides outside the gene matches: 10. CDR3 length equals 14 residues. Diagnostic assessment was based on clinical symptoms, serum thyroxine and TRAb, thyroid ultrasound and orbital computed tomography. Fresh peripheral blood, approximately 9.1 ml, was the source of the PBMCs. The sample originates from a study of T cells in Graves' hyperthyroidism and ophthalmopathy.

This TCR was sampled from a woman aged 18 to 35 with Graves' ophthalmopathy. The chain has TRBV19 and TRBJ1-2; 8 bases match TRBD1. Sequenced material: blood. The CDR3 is CASIPPDRAHGYTF. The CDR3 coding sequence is TGTGCCAGTATCCCCCCGGACAGGGCGCATGGCTACACCTTC.